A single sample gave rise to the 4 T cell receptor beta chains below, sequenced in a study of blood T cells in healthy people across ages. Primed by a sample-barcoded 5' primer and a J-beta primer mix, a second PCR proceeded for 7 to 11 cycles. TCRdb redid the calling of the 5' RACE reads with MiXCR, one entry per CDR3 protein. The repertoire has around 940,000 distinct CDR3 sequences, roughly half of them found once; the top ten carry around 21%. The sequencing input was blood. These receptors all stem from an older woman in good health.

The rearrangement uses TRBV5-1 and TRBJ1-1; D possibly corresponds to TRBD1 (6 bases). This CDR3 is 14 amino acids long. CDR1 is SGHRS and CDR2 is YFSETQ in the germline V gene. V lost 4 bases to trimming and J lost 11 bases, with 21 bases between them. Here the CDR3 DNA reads TGCGCCAGCAGCGGGGGGCCCTCCTCCAATCTGGCTTTCTTT. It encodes CASSGGPSSNLAFF. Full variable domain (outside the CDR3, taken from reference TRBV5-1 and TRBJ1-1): KAGVTQTPRYLIKTRGQQVTLSCSPISGHRSVSWYQQTPGQGLQFLFEYFSETQRNKGNFPGRFSGRQFSNSRSEMNVSTLELGDSALYLCASSGGPSSNLAFFGQGTRLTVV.

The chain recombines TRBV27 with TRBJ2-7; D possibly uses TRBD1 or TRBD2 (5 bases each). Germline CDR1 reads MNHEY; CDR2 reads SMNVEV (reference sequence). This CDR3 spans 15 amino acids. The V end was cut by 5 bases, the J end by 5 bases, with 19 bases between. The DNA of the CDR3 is TGTGCCAGCAGTACACCGGGTCCGGGACCCCACGAGCAGTACTTC. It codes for CASSTPGPGPHEQYF.

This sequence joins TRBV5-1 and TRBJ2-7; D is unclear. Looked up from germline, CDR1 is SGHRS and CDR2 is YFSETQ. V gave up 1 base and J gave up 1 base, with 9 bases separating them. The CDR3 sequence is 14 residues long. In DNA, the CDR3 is TGCGCCAGCAGCTTGATCAGCCCTTCCTACGAGCAGTACTTC. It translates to CASSLISPSYEQYF.

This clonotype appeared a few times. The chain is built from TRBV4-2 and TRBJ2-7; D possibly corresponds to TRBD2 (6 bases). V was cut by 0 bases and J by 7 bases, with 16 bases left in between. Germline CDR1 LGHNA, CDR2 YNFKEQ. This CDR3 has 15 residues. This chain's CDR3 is CASSQDYQRRGEQYF. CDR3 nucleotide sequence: TGTGCCAGCAGCCAAGATTATCAGCGGAGGGGAGAGCAGTACTTC.